These 8 T cell receptor beta chains originate from one sample sequenced in a study of T cell repertoires in cytomegalovirus infection. TCRdb analysed the reads with MiXCR anew, one entry per CDR3 protein. The table has approximately 1,000,000 distinct CDR3 sequences, about a third seen once; the top ten hold around 15%. No antigen has been identified for these receptors. The sequencing here drew on cultured CD8+ T cells from PBMCs, taken from culture after CMV antigen stimulation. These receptors originate from a human donor in good health (CMV status not recorded). Some clones in this sample may be carry-over from other donors' samples.

V gene TRBV6-6 combines with J gene TRBJ1-6; D is uncertain. This CDR3 comprises 14 residues. Germline values: CDR1 MNHNY, CDR2 SVGAGI (reference sequence). V dropped 2 bases and J dropped 7 bases, with 9 bases sitting between them. CDR3 residues: CASSYGFENSPLHF. CDR3 coding DNA: TGTGCCAGCAGTTACGGTTTCGAGAATTCACCCCTCCACTTT.

This chain uses TRBV19 with TRBJ1-1, with 7 bases aligning to TRBD1. Germline loops: CDR1 LNHDA, CDR2 SQIVND (reference sequence). J was trimmed by 2 bases and V by 2 bases; bases with no gene match: 2. CDR3 length equals 14 residues. CDR3 DNA: TGTGCCAGTAGTATATGGGACAGCAACACTGAAGCTTTCTTT. Its protein is CASSIWDSNTEAFF.

The chain is built from TRBV19 and TRBJ1-4; D may be TRBD1 (5 bases). The CDR3 extends over 13 amino acids. V lost 9 bases to trimming and J lost 4 bases, with 12 bases between them. Germline-derived CDR1 and CDR2 are LNHDA and SQIVND (reference sequence). The CDR3: CASQQELNEKLFF. The CDR3 region has the DNA TGTGCCAGCCAACAGGAGCTTAATGAAAAACTGTTTTTT.

The chain has TRBV15 and TRBJ1-1; no definite D call. Trimming shortened V by 0 bases and J by 4 bases, and 6 bases separated the two germline ends. This CDR3 has 13 amino acids. Germline V gene data show CDR1 as LNHNV and CDR2 as YYDKDF (reference sequence). Written as DNA, the CDR3 is TGTGCCACCAGCAGAGATGAAGGCACTGAAGCTTTCTTT. Translated: CATSRDEGTEAFF.

The table lists this clonotype with many counts. The CDR3 coding sequence is TGTGCCAGCAGCCTTGGACAGGGTGGAGGTCCCACCGGGGAGCTGTTTTTT. Its protein is CASSLGQGGGPTGELFF. The rearrangement joins TRBV7-9 to TRBJ2-2; 8 bases are shared with TRBD1. Germline CDR1 SEHNR, CDR2 FQNEAQ (reference sequence). Trimming took 5 bases from V and 4 from J; bases not matched to a gene: 12. This CDR3 has 17 residues.

The chain links TRBV12-3 or TRBV12-4 to TRBJ2-1, with D uncertain. V was cut by 7 bases and J by 4 bases, with 23 bases left in between. There are 17 residues in the CDR3. CDR3 residues: CASTADEKPPPYNEQFF. CDR3 DNA sequence: TGTGCCAGCACCGCGGACGAGAAGCCCCCACCTTACAATGAGCAGTTCTTC.

The chain uses TRBV27 and TRBJ2-5, with D possibly being TRBD2 (7 bases). V gave up 7 bases and J gave up 6 bases, with 18 bases separating them. Looked up from germline, CDR1 is MNHEY and CDR2 is SMNVEV (reference sequence). CDR3 length: 14 amino acids. CDR3: CASIPRAGAKTQYF. CDR3 sequence (DNA): TGTGCCAGCATCCCTAGGGCGGGGGCAAAGACCCAGTACTTC.

This clonotype was detected ten times or more. The J gene is TRBJ2-7, the V gene TRBV7-9; D might be TRBD1 (5 bases). CDR1 SEHNR and CDR2 FQNEAQ come from the germline V gene (reference sequence). The CDR3 spans 14 residues. Between the trimmed V and J ends, which lost 4 bases and 6 bases, there was a span of 16 bases. The CDR3 protein is CASSSRDSSGEQYF. CDR3 in DNA: TGTGCCAGCAGCTCCAGAGACAGTTCGGGCGAGCAGTACTTC.